This T cell receptor beta chain was sequenced for a study of long-term antiretroviral therapy in people with HIV. Study results and limitations: Clones that had undergone expansion before ART prevailed in the repertoire throughout all time points.

On this clone: Its antigen remains unknown.

Germline trimming cut 1 base from V and 6 bases from J; bases unmatched to any gene: 7. Per germline, CDR1 SEHNR and CDR2 FQNEAQ (reference sequence). This CDR3 has 15 amino acids. Sequencing relied on immunoSEQ assay v3.0, run at survey level. The assay was immunoSEQ multiplex PCR, and TCRdb's table has in-frame clones only and misses some. The sample includes under 20,000 clones, 75% to 90% of them seen just once. This chain uses TRBV7-9 with TRBJ2-3; 7 nucleotides match TRBD2. The source of this sequence is a man in his late teens or twenties with HIV. The material sequenced was unsorted PBMCs, taken 0.3 years after starting antiretroviral therapy. CDR3 loop: CASSLVGTNQDTQYF. The CDR3 DNA is TGTGCCAGCAGCTTAGTGGGGACTAACCAGGATACGCAGTATTTT.